The 5 T cell receptor beta chains reported below all come from one sample, sequenced in a study of blood T cell repertoires in COVID-19. Measured with immunoSEQ multiplex PCR; TCRdb has only the in-frame clones, and not every one. Here the sample spans fewer than 200,000 clones, around 87% being singletons. The sequenced sample consisted of peripheral blood. The receptors here all came from an older woman with COVID-19, enrolled during active disease.

This clone was seen just once. The chain uses TRBV30 and TRBJ1-4; 8 bases align to TRBD1. Germline CDR1 is GTSNPN and CDR2 is SVGIG (reference sequence). CDR3 length: 15 amino acids. V gave up 7 bases and J gave up 0 bases; unmatched junction bases: 7. CDR3 DNA: TGTGCCTTTTGGACAGGGTATGCAACTAATGAAAAACTGTTTTTT. Amino acids: CAFWTGYATNEKLFF.

J is TRBJ1-2 and V is TRBV5-1; D possibly corresponds to TRBD1 (5 bases). CDR1 and CDR2 (germline): SGHRS, YFSETQ. This CDR3 spans 12 amino acids. Deletions cut 3 bases from V and 6 bases from J, with 9 bases between. The CDR3 region has the DNA TGCGCCAGCAGCTCACAAGGGGATGGCTACACCTTC. Protein: CASSSQGDGYTF.

This rearrangement joins TRBV6-5 to TRBJ1-6; perhaps TRBD1 as D (6 bases). The CDR3 runs to 15 residues. Germline V gene sequence: CDR1 MNHEY, CDR2 SVGAGI. The V end was cut by 6 bases, the J end by 4 bases, with 13 bases between. CDR3 bases: TGTGCCAGCAGATCCCTCGGACAGTATAATTCACCCCTCCACTTT. This translates into CASRSLGQYNSPLHF.

This clone was recorded a few times. V is TRBV5-6 and J is TRBJ2-7; 7 bases fit TRBD2. The germline V gene has CDR1 SGHDT and CDR2 YYEEEE. The ends lost 0 bases at V and 6 bases at J; junction bases unmatched: 6. The CDR3 length is 14 residues. The CDR3 DNA reads as TGTGCCAGCAGCTTGGTCTCCTGGGGGGGCGAGCAGTACTTC. Translation gives CASSLVSWGGEQYF.

This clone was recorded only once. The V gene is TRBV21-1, the J gene TRBJ2-1; TRBD1, as called in the table, went unchecked against the DNA. TRBV21-1 is shown as a pseudogene. The CDR3 runs 11 residues. Here the CDR3 DNA reads TGTGCCAGCAGCAAATACAGGGAGCAGTTCTTC. It encodes CASSKYREQFF.